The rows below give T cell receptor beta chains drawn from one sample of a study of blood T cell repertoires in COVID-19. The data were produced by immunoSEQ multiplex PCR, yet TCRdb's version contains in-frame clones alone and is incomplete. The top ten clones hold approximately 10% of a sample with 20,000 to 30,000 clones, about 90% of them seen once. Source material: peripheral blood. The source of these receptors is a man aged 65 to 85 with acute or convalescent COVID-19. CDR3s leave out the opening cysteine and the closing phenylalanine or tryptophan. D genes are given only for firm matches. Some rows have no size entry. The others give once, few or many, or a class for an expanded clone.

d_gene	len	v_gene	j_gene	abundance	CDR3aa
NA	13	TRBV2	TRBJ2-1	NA	ASSEIGGSYNEQF
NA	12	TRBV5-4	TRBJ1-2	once	ASSPSGSNYGYT
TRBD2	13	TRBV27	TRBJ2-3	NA	ASSLLAGGGDTQY
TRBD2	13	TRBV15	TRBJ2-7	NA	ATSAGTSGSNEQY
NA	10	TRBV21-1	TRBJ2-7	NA	AQGAPFYEQY
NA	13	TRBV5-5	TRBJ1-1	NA	ASSLVGQANTEAF
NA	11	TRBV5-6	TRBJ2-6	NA	ASRQTGANVLT
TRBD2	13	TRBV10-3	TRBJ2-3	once	AISASSGGTDTQY
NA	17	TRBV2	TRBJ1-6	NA	ASSEDGLQLDIANSPLH
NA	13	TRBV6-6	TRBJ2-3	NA	ASWRDGTSTDTQY
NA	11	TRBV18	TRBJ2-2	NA	ASSPGATGELF
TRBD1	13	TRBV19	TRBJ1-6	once	ASGPGTGFNSPLH
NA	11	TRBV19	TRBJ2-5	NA	ASSIGLKETQY
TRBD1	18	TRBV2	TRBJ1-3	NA	ASSRDSLLSSGYSGNTIY
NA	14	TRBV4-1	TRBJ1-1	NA	ASSRGPGGGNTEAF
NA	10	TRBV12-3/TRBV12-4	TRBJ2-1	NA	ASSLLAGAQF
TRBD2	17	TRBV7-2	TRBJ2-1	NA	ASSLVGTSGSGSYNEQF
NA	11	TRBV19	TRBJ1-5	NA	ASSMRENQPQH
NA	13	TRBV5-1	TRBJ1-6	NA	ASSPRGGGDSPLH
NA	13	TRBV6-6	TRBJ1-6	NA	ASSSYLAHNSPLH
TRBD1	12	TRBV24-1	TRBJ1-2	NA	ATSDPTTGRGYT
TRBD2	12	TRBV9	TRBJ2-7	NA	ASSGGVAGGGQY
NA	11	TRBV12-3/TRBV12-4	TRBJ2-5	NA	ASNSEGHETQY
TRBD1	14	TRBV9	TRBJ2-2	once	ASRAGTGFITGELF
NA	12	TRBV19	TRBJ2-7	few	ASRRGQSSYEQY
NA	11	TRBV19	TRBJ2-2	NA	ASQATNTGELF
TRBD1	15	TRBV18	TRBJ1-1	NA	ASSPGDRGRMNTEAF
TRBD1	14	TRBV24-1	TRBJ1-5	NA	ATSDPTGGANQPQH
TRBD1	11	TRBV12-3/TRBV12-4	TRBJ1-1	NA	ASRGQMNTEAF
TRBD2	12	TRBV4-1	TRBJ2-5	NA	ASSQLAGGETQY
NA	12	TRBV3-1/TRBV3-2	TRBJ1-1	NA	ASSSRLGDTEAF
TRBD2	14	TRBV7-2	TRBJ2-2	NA	ASSLRGRGNTGELF
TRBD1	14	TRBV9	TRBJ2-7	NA	ASSARDSGARYEQY
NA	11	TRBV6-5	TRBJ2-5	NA	ASRPQGQETQY
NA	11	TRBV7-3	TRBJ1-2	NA	ASSFTGFYGYT
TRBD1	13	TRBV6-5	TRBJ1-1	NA	ASSYFGQGWTEAF
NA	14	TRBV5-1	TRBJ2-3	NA	ASSTGDNGREDTQY
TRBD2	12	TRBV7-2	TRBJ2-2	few	ASGRPAGAGELF
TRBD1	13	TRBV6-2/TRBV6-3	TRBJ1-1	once	ASSTWDRSNTEAF
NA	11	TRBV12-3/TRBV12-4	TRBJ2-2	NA	ASSLTGPGELF
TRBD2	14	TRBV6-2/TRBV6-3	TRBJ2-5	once	ASSPPLAGAQETQY
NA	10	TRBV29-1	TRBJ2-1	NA	SVDQFNNEQF
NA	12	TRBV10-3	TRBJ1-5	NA	AISIDSSNQPQH
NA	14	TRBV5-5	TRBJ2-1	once	ASSLGGGISYNEQF
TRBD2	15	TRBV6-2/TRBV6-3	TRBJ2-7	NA	ASSYSGTSGRAYEQY
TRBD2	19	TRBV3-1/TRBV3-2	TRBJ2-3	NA	ASSYRPGTGRARAVTDTQY
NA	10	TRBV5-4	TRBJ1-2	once	ASSLDSYGYT
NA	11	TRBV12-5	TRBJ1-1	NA	ASGLVQDTEAF